This entry features one TCR beta chain sequence. Its target is not known. This sample is drawn from a study of T cell responses to AZD1222 COVID-19 vaccine. General observations from the study: Reportedly, close to half of spike-specific TCRs are directed against unmutated variant regions.

CDR3 length: 16 residues. V shed 4 bases, J shed 6 bases, and the junction held 14 bases outside the gene matches. Germline CDR1 reads SGHTS; CDR2 reads YDEGEE. The repertoire was sequenced with immunoSEQ multiplex PCR; TCRdb's copy has only in-frame clones and lacks some. The sample contains 150,000 to 160,000 clones, roughly 90% of which appear only once. The V call is TRBV5-8, the J call TRBJ2-3; 7 bases line up with TRBD2. The sequence came from an adult who received the AZD1222 COVID-19 vaccine. Sequences were derived from peripheral blood, sampled 28 days after the second AZD1222 dose. CDR3: CASSRGSGLTFDTQYF. The CDR3 region has the DNA TGTGCCAGCAGCAGGGGTAGCGGGCTGACATTTGATACGCAGTATTTT.